Shown below are 22 T cell receptor beta chains from a single sample sequenced in a study of OX40 agonist ivuxolimab in advanced cancers. Sequencing was performed with immunoSEQ multiplex PCR; in TCRdb, only in-frame clones are kept and a portion is missing. The repertoire has several thousand clones, around 70% of them found once; the top ten carry 35% to 45%. The sample here was CD4+ or CD8+ T cells sorted from blood, taken in a trial of the OX40 agonist ivuxolimab. These receptors all stem from an adult with an advanced solid tumor such as melanoma, head and neck, liver or kidney cancer.

The sample holds one count of this clone. The genes are TRBV28 and TRBJ2-7; D could derive from TRBD1 or TRBD2 (5 bases each). Germline loops: CDR1 MDHEN, CDR2 SYDVKM. This CDR3 comprises 15 residues. Trimming removed 6 bases at V and 4 bases at J, with 19 bases between. This CDR3 reads CASRETGTAAYEQYF. CDR3 bases: TGTGCCAGCAGGGAAACCGGGACGGCCGCGTACGAGCAGTACTTC.

CDR3 nucleotide sequence: TGTGCCAGTAGTATTCGGAGCGGGATGGCGGGTCCTGACACAGATACGCAGTATTTT. This translates into CASSIRSGMAGPDTDTQYF. The chain employs TRBV19 and TRBJ2-3; 7 bases agree with TRBD2. Germline trimming cut 3 bases from V and 2 bases from J; bases unmatched to any gene: 17. The CDR3 sequence is 19 residues long. Germline lookup yields CDR1 LNHDA and CDR2 SQIVND (reference sequence).

This chain uses TRBV5-4 with TRBJ2-7; tentatively, D is TRBD1 or TRBD2 (5 bases each). Germline V gives CDR1 SGHNT, CDR2 YYREEE (reference sequence). The CDR3 contains 14 residues. V gave up 0 bases and J gave up 6 bases, with 13 bases separating them. The CDR3 nucleotides read TGTGCCAGCAGCTTGGCCGGGACGGGATCCGAGCAGTACTTC. It encodes CASSLAGTGSEQYF.

The chain links TRBV6-1 to TRBJ2-7; D perhaps matches TRBD2 (5 bases). Trimming cost V 10 bases and J 0 bases, with 13 bases left between them. The CDR3 sequence is 13 residues long. Germline-derived CDR1 and CDR2 are MNHNS and SASEGT. The chain's CDR3 is CATAEGRSYEQYF. In DNA, the CDR3 is TGTGCCACTGCTGAGGGCCGCTCCTACGAGCAGTACTTC.

The chain combines TRBV28 with TRBJ1-1; D call uncertain. The CDR3 runs to 13 residues. Trimming cost V 6 bases and J 1 base, with 9 bases left between them. CDR1 and CDR2 from the germline V gene are MDHEN and SYDVKM. CDR3 nucleotides: TGTGCCAGCAGCCTGCCAGGGAACACTGAAGCTTTCTTT. Translation gives CASSLPGNTEAFF.

The V and J genes are TRBV6-6 and TRBJ2-3; tentatively, D is TRBD2 (5 bases). Trimming pared 7 bases from V and 6 bases from J, leaving 17 bases between. This CDR3 comprises 14 residues. Germline assignment: CDR1 MNHNY and CDR2 SVGAGI (reference sequence). CDR3 protein: CASTHGVGVDTQYF. Here the CDR3 DNA reads TGTGCCAGCACTCACGGGGTGGGTGTGGATACGCAGTATTTT.

The chain is built from TRBV6-1 and TRBJ1-2; D is uncertain. From germline, CDR1 is MNHNS and CDR2 SASEGT. The CDR3 has 14 residues. V lost 1 base and J 5 bases, leaving 11 bases between the germline ends. The CDR3 DNA follows: TGTGCCAGCAGTGAAGGTTGGGGTCGTTATGGCTACACCTTC. It encodes CASSEGWGRYGYTF.

This chain connects TRBV18 to TRBJ1-6; 10 nucleotides align to TRBD1. Germline V gives CDR1 KGHSH, CDR2 LQKENI. Unmatched junction bases numbered 12, after V lost 1 base and J lost 9 bases. This CDR3 contains 18 residues. CDR3 DNA sequence: TGTGCCAGCTCACCACAACCGGGACAGGGGCGGACTGGTTCACCCCTCCACTTT. Translating it yields CASSPQPGQGRTGSPLHF.

The rearrangement joins TRBV7-6 to TRBJ1-1, with D unresolved. The CDR3 has 14 residues. Germline loops: CDR1 SGHVS, CDR2 FNYEAQ. V lost 1 base to trimming and J lost 1 base, with 7 bases between them. The DNA for the CDR3 is TGTGCCAGCAGCTTAGGCGAAGGGAACACTGAAGCTTTCTTT. Translated, it gives CASSLGEGNTEAFF.

The rearrangement joins TRBV6-4 to TRBJ2-1, with no clear D. The V gene lost 5 bases and the J gene lost 10 bases, with 15 bases spanning the gap. The CDR3 extends over 13 amino acids. Germline CDR1 is MRHNA and CDR2 is SNTAGT. The CDR3 spells CASSPTSQGEQFF. In DNA, the CDR3 is TGTGCCAGCAGTCCCACCTCCCAAGGGGAGCAGTTCTTC.

The V and J genes are TRBV28 and TRBJ2-7; possibly TRBD2 for D (6 bases). The V end lost 1 base, the J end lost 0 bases, and 22 bases lay between the germline ends. CDR1 MDHEN and CDR2 SYDVKM come from the germline V gene. This CDR3 is 19 amino acids long. The CDR3 loop is CASSLSVPEEGPGSYEQYF. The CDR3 DNA sequence: TGTGCCAGCAGTTTATCGGTTCCGGAGGAGGGGCCGGGCTCCTACGAGCAGTACTTC.

The V gene is TRBV27, the J gene TRBJ1-6; D is unresolved. CDR1 MNHEY and CDR2 SMNVEV come from the germline V gene (reference sequence). Trimming shortened V by 3 bases and J by 7 bases, and 4 bases separated the two germline ends. The CDR3 runs to 12 residues. CDR3 in DNA: TGTGCCAGCAGTTTGCGCAATTCACCCCTCCACTTT. Its protein product is CASSLRNSPLHF.

This clone occurred a few times. The chain is built from TRBV4-2 and TRBJ2-7, with TRBD1 matching 7 bases. Per germline, CDR1 LGHNA and CDR2 YNFKEQ. V was pared by 4 bases and J by 5 bases, with 14 bases of the junction left unmatched. The CDR3 is 16 residues long. This chain's CDR3 is CASSLMGTQGMDEQYF. DNA of the CDR3: TGTGCCAGCAGCCTGATGGGAACACAGGGGATGGACGAGCAGTACTTC.

This chain joins TRBV5-6 and TRBJ2-2; TRBD2 aligns across 8 bases. Unmatched junction bases numbered 8, after V lost 0 bases and J lost 7 bases. CDR3 length: 16 residues. The germline CDR1 and CDR2 sequences are SGHDT and YYEEEE. The CDR3 DNA sequence: TGTGCCAGCAGCTTGGGCGGGACTAGTTATGGCGGGGAGCTGTTTTTT. Residues: CASSLGGTSYGGELFF.

This chain uses TRBV6-1 with TRBJ2-3, with 8 bases matching TRBD2. Germline assignment: CDR1 MNHNS and CDR2 SASEGT. The CDR3 is 14 residues long. Trimming at V came to 4 bases and at J to 0 bases, leaving 0 bases not matched to a gene. CDR3 sequence: CASSASGSTDTQYF. The CDR3 coding sequence is TGTGCCAGCAGTGCTAGCGGGAGCACAGATACGCAGTATTTT.

This chain joins TRBV27 and TRBJ2-2; 9 nucleotides align to TRBD1. The V gene's germline CDR1 is MNHEY and CDR2 SMNVEV (reference sequence). The length of the CDR3 is 16 residues. V shed 7 bases, J shed 1 base, and the junction held 7 bases outside the gene matches. CDR3 in amino acids: CASTQSGQGNTGELFF. The CDR3, as DNA: TGTGCCAGCACCCAGTCGGGACAGGGGAACACCGGGGAGCTGTTTTTT.

The rearrangement uses TRBV4-1 and TRBJ2-2; weak D call: TRBD1 (6 bases). The V end lost 4 bases, the J end lost 2 bases, and 8 bases lay between the germline ends. Per germline, CDR1 MGHRA and CDR2 YSYEKL. This CDR3 is 14 amino acids long. The CDR3 spells CASSRTDNTGELFF. CDR3 DNA: TGCGCCAGCAGCCGGACAGATAACACCGGGGAGCTGTTTTTT.

The J gene is TRBJ1-1, the V gene TRBV21-1; the D call in the table, TRBD1, was not verified against the DNA. TRBV21-1 is annotated as a pseudogene. The CDR3 consists of 22 residues. CDR3 DNA sequence: TGTGCCAGCAGCAAAGTACCGGGACAGGTAGGCGAGGGCGAACTCATGAACACTGAAGCTTTCTTT. It encodes CASSKVPGQVGEGELMNTEAFF.

This clone was detected only a few times. The chain links TRBV6-4 to TRBJ2-1; TRBD1 aligns across 9 bases. J lost 6 bases, V lost 0 bases, and 0 bases had no gene match. The CDR3 sequence is 14 residues long. The germline gives CDR1 MRHNA, CDR2 SNTAGT. Here the CDR3 reads CASSDSTGGNEQFF. CDR3 DNA: TGTGCCAGCAGTGACTCGACAGGGGGCAATGAGCAGTTCTTC.

This clone has more than one count but fewer than ten. The CDR3 DNA reads as TGTGCCAGCAGCTTGGGCGGGTCCTACGAGCAGTACTTC. Protein product: CASSLGGSYEQYF. The gene calls are TRBV11-2 and TRBJ2-7, with TRBD2 as a possible D gene (5 bases). The CDR3 covers 13 residues. The V end lost 3 bases, the J end lost 1 base, and 7 bases lay between the germline ends. CDR1 SGHAT and CDR2 FQNNGV come from the germline V gene. The full variable domain, with the rest looked up from reference TRBV11-2 and TRBJ2-7, is EAGVAQSPRYKIIEKRQSVAFWCNPISGHATLYWYQQILGQGPKLLIQFQNNGVVDDSQLPKDRFSAERLKGVDSTLKIQPAKLEDSAVYLCASSLGGSYEQYFGPGTRLTVT.

The V and J genes are TRBV7-9 and TRBJ1-6; D call uncertain. Germline CDR1 reads SEHNR; CDR2 reads FQNEAQ (reference sequence). V was clipped by 5 bases and J by 0 bases, with 11 bases between them. There are 16 residues in the CDR3. In DNA form, the CDR3 reads TGTGCCAGCAGCCGGACTGGGAGCTCCTATAATTCACCCCTCCACTTT. Translated, it gives CASSRTGSSYNSPLHF.

In its sample, this clone was seen many times. V and J are TRBV6-1 and TRBJ2-2; 8 bases line up with TRBD2. Looked up from germline, CDR1 is MNHNS and CDR2 is SASEGT. The CDR3 has 14 amino acids. J was trimmed by 3 bases and V by 4 bases; bases with no gene match: 1. CDR3 region: CASSVSGDTGELFF. The CDR3 DNA is TGTGCCAGCAGTGTTAGCGGGGACACCGGGGAGCTGTTTTTT.